This T cell receptor (beta chain) was documented in a study of radiotherapy plus CTLA-4 blockade in lung cancer. Study background: Roughly 17% of patients responded objectively, and 31% achieved disease control. General study points: Response was reportedly best predicted by early blood T cell clone dynamics, with interferon-beta. After treatment with radiotherapy plus ipilimumab, TCR clones that came from the tumor expanded in blood.

Those patients who had chemo-refractory metastatic non-small-cell lung cancer were given focal radiation along with CTLA-4 blockade through ipilimumab. A word on this clone: Antigen: not known.

Looked up from germline, CDR1 is MDHEN and CDR2 is SYDVKM. The CDR3 is 16 amino acids. J lost 4 bases, V lost 5 bases, and 10 bases had no gene match. Sequenced by immunoSEQ multiplex PCR; TCRdb stores in-frame clones only, minus some. The data show some 50,000 clones, 84% seen once. This chain uses TRBV28 with TRBJ2-3; TRBD1 aligns across 9 bases. The sample was peripheral blood, taken from a patient treated with radiotherapy plus ipilimumab. This TCR was recovered from a human donor with non-small cell lung cancer whose response to radiotherapy plus ipilimumab could not be evaluated. The CDR3: CASSPPGTGMSDTQYF. The CDR3, as DNA: TGTGCCAGCAGTCCCCCCGGGACAGGGATGTCAGATACGCAGTATTTT. The full variable domain, rest sourced from reference TRBV28 and TRBJ2-3, is DVKVTQSSRYLVKRTGEKVFLECVQDMDHENMFWYRQDPGLGLRLIYFSYDVKMKEKGDIPEGYSVSREKKERFSLILESASTNQTSMYLCASSPPGTGMSDTQYFGPGTRLTVL.